The 9 T cell receptor beta chains given below trace back to one sample, sequenced in a study of cytomegalovirus exposure and HLA in healthy donors. Vbeta (60) and Jbeta (13) primers were used in the PCR. Clones were read by immunoSEQ multiplex PCR, and TCRdb kept only the in-frame ones, dropping some. This sample's table reports approximately 180,000 clones. The specimen was PBMCs. All receptors derive from a man under 40 in good health and CMV-seronegative.

The genes are TRBV28 and TRBJ1-6, with TRBD1 matching 8 bases. Germline V gene data show CDR1 as MDHEN and CDR2 as SYDVKM. The V segment lost 4 bases and the J segment 11 bases; nucleotides outside the gene matches: 16. This CDR3 is built from 17 residues. The CDR3 DNA reads TGTGCCAGCAGTTCACCCTCGTGGCAGGGGGCCGGGGCACCCCTCCACTTT. Translation gives CASSSPSWQGAGAPLHF. Based on the CDR3 plus reference TRBV28 and TRBJ1-6, the full variable domain is DVKVTQSSRYLVKRTGEKVFLECVQDMDHENMFWYRQDPGLGLRLIYFSYDVKMKEKGDIPEGYSVSREKKERFSLILESASTNQTSMYLCASSSPSWQGAGAPLHFGNGTRLTVT.

The chain has TRBV7-6 and TRBJ2-1, with 9 bases lining up with TRBD2. The CDR3 runs to 16 residues. V lost 5 bases and J lost 7; bases outside the gene matches: 12. Germline V gene data show CDR1 as SGHVS and CDR2 as FNYEAQ. CDR3 coding DNA: TGTGCCAGCAGCCCAGTAGCGGGGGTCTTTACAAATGAGCAGTTCTTC. It codes for CASSPVAGVFTNEQFF. The full variable domain, with the rest looked up from reference TRBV7-6 and TRBJ2-1, is GAGVSQSPRYKVTKRGQDVALRCDPISGHVSLYWYRQALGQGPEFLTYFNYEAQQDKSGLPNDRFSAERPEGSISTLTIQRTEQRDSAMYRCASSPVAGVFTNEQFFGPGTRLTVL.

This chain uses TRBV10-1 with TRBJ1-3, with D uncertain. CDR3 length equals 15 residues. Trimming left V 4 bases short and J 3 bases short, with 13 bases between. Germline values: CDR1 WNHNN, CDR2 SYGVQD (reference sequence). CDR3 amino acids: CASSAGWSDGNTIYF. Here the CDR3 DNA reads TGCGCCAGCAGTGCCGGTTGGAGTGATGGAAACACCATATATTTT.

A remark on this clone: An end of the junction differs from the germline gene, which may be a read error. The genes are TRBV5-4 and TRBJ1-2; D is perhaps TRBD1 (6 bases). CDR1 and CDR2 (germline): SGHNT, YYREEE (reference sequence). This CDR3 contains 15 residues. The DNA for the CDR3 is TGTGCCAGCAGCTTCAGGGGTGCTCCTTACTATGACTACACCTTC. Translation gives CASSFRGAPYYDYTF.

This rearrangement joins TRBV30 to TRBJ2-3; D is unclear. Germline V gene lookup returns CDR1 GTSNPN and CDR2 SVGIG (reference sequence). Trimming cost V 5 bases and J 8 bases, with 11 bases left between them. This CDR3 has 11 residues. The CDR3: CAWLIDRTQYF. The CDR3 bases are TGTGCCTGGCTGATAGATCGTACGCAGTATTTT.

The rearrangement links TRBV5-1 to TRBJ1-2; 10 nucleotides agree with TRBD1. Germline CDR1 is SGHRS and CDR2 is YFSETQ. This CDR3 contains 14 residues. With 3 bases clipped from V and 5 bases from J, the junction kept 4 bases outside the gene matches. The CDR3 spells CASSSGTGVYGYTF. The DNA for the CDR3 is TGCGCCAGCAGCTCGGGGACAGGGGTTTATGGCTACACCTTC.

The genes are TRBV4-1 and TRBJ2-7; D is perhaps TRBD2 (7 bases). Germline CDR1 is MGHRA and CDR2 is YSYEKL. V gave up 5 bases and J gave up 6 bases, with 20 bases separating them. This CDR3 region has 15 residues. CDR3 region: CASSVGGGEYSEQYF. CDR3 DNA sequence: TGCGCCAGCAGCGTCGGCGGGGGCGAATATAGCGAGCAGTACTTC.

The V gene is TRBV30, the J gene TRBJ1-2; D not resolved. Deletions cut 2 bases from V and 1 base from J, with 11 bases between. Germline CDR1 is GTSNPN and CDR2 is SVGIG (reference sequence). CDR3 length: 14 amino acids. CDR3 protein: CAWSMSGFNYGYTF. The CDR3 coding sequence is TGTGCCTGGAGTATGTCAGGTTTTAACTATGGCTACACCTTC.

The genes are TRBV7-2 and TRBJ1-4; 9 nucleotides match TRBD1. The germline CDR1 and CDR2 sequences are SGHTA and FQGNSA. V shed 3 bases, J shed 4 bases, and the junction held 9 bases outside the gene matches. CDR3 length equals 17 residues. The CDR3 loop is CASSLSAPGQGNEKLFF. CDR3 nucleotides: TGTGCCAGCAGCTTGTCTGCCCCGGGACAGGGTAATGAAAAACTGTTTTTT. The complete variable domain, with remaining parts taken from reference TRBV7-2 and TRBJ1-4, reads GAGVSQSPSNKVTEKGKDVELRCDPISGHTALYWYRQSLGQGLEFLIYFQGNSAPDKSGLPSDRFSAERTGGSVSTLTIQRTQQEDSAVYLCASSLSAPGQGNEKLFFGSGTQLSVL.